Each of the 22 T cell receptor beta chains below was sequenced from the same sample in a study of T-cell reconstitution after alpha-beta-depleted transplantation in children. The TCRbeta library incorporated unique molecular identifiers. TCRdb analysed the PCR reads with MiXCR anew, one entry per CDR3 protein. This sample has about 610,000 distinct CDR3 sequences, with 10% to 13% found just once. This specimen consisted of PBMCs from the stem cell graft donor, obtained from the stem cell graft. The receptors stem from a human donor who donated a stem cell graft to a child with acute myeloid leukemia.

J is TRBJ2-5 and V is TRBV5-1; D is tentatively TRBD1 or TRBD2 (5 bases each). The germline gives CDR1 SGHRS, CDR2 YFSETQ. The V end was cut by 8 bases, the J end by 2 bases, with 13 bases between. The CDR3 runs to 13 residues. CDR3 nucleotide sequence: TGCGCCAGTATGTGGGACCGACAAGAGACCCAGTACTTC. It specifies CASMWDRQETQYF.

Many counts were recorded for this clonotype. This chain links TRBV29-1 with TRBJ2-1; 9 bases match TRBD2. Germline CDR1 SQVTM, CDR2 ANQGSEA. V shed 0 bases, J shed 2 bases, and the junction held 8 bases outside the gene matches. The CDR3 is made up of 17 amino acids. The CDR3 DNA reads as TGCAGCGTTGAAGATCTTCATAGCGGGAGAGCCTACAATGAGCAGTTCTTC. Translating gives CSVEDLHSGRAYNEQFF.

This clonotype showed up many times. The V gene is TRBV20-1, the J gene TRBJ2-1; 7 nucleotides line up with TRBD2. V gave up 6 bases and J gave up 5 bases; unmatched junction bases: 19. Germline V gene data show CDR1 as DFQATT and CDR2 as SNEGSKA (reference sequence). CDR3 length equals 17 residues. In nucleotides, the CDR3 is TGCAGTGCCCCAGGACGGGAGCGGGACCACGAAGACAATGAGCAGTTCTTC. Translation: CSAPGRERDHEDNEQFF.

This clonotype was seen more than once but under ten times. The DNA of the CDR3 is TGCAGTGCTAGAGTCGGGAGGGCCAGCGTCACAGATACGCAGTATTTT. Encoded protein: CSARVGRASVTDTQYF. The rearrangement links TRBV20-1 to TRBJ2-3, with TRBD2 matching 8 bases. J gave up 2 bases and V 1 base, and 8 bases lay outside the gene matches. Germline assignment: CDR1 DFQATT and CDR2 SNEGSKA (reference sequence). The CDR3 covers 16 residues.

This clonotype was observed many times. The CDR3 sequence is CATKGNEQFF. DNA for the CDR3: TGTGCCACCAAGGGCAATGAGCAGTTCTTC. The chain employs TRBV2 and TRBJ2-1; D gene ambiguous. The CDR3 consists of 10 residues. V lost 10 bases, J lost 6 bases, and 7 bases lay in between. Germline V gives CDR1 SNHLY, CDR2 FYNNEI.

This chain connects TRBV29-1 to TRBJ2-7, with 9 bases fitting TRBD1. Losses at the gene ends were 2 bases for V and 5 bases for J; bases not matched to a gene: 10. Germline values: CDR1 SQVTM, CDR2 ANQGSEA. This CDR3 has 15 amino acids. The CDR3 sequence is CSVEKRTGAGDEQYF. As DNA, the CDR3 is TGCAGCGTTGAAAAACGGACAGGGGCGGGGGACGAGCAGTACTTC.

This clonotype was observed at least ten times. This chain uses TRBV24-1 with TRBJ2-3, with D possibly being TRBD1 or TRBD2 (5 bases each). This CDR3 has 16 amino acids. V dropped 5 bases and J dropped 3 bases, with 17 bases sitting between them. Germline assignment: CDR1 KGHDR and CDR2 SFDVKD. The CDR3 DNA follows: TGTGCCACCAGTGGCCACGGGACGGAAGGTACAGATACGCAGTATTTT. The encoded protein is CATSGHGTEGTDTQYF.

This clonotype showed up just a few times. The gene calls are TRBV10-2 and TRBJ1-1; D perhaps matches TRBD1 (5 bases). Germline V gene data show CDR1 as WSHSY and CDR2 as SAAADI. Between the trimmed V and J ends, which lost 8 bases and 5 bases, there was a span of 15 bases. The CDR3 is 13 amino acids. The DNA of the CDR3 is TGCGCCAGCCTCAACCAGGGCACTACTGAAGCTTTCTTT. It codes for CASLNQGTTEAFF.

This clonotype came up a few times. The rearrangement links TRBV19 to TRBJ1-1, with D uncertain. The CDR3 has 14 amino acids. Per the germline V gene, CDR1 is LNHDA and CDR2 is SQIVND (reference sequence). With 4 bases removed from V and 6 bases from J, the gap between germline ends came to 15 bases. The CDR3, as DNA: TGTGCCAGTAGTACTTCATCTCACGGGGCTGAAGCTTTCTTT. Translation gives CASSTSSHGAEAFF. Drawing the rest from reference TRBV19 and TRBJ1-1, the complete variable domain is DGGITQSPKYLFRKEGQNVTLSCEQNLNHDAMYWYRQDPGQGLRLIYYSQIVNDFQKGDIAEGYSVSREKKESFPLTVTSAQKNPTAFYLCASSTSSHGAEAFFGQGTRLTVV.

A few counts support this clonotype. The chain combines TRBV29-1 with TRBJ1-2; TRBD1 matches at 10 bases. V was pared by 4 bases and J by 4 bases, with 9 bases of the junction left unmatched. CDR3 length equals 15 residues. CDR1 SQVTM and CDR2 ANQGSEA come from the germline V gene. The CDR3 spells CSVAGTGEGTYGYTF. The CDR3 DNA reads TGCAGCGTTGCCGGGACAGGGGAAGGAACCTATGGCTACACCTTC.

The chain employs TRBV7-2 and TRBJ2-3; D may be TRBD1 (6 bases). Germline V lookup: CDR1 SGHTA, CDR2 FQGNSA. The V end lost 2 bases, the J end lost 5 bases, and 17 bases lay between the germline ends. The CDR3 has 16 amino acids. The CDR3 region has the DNA TGTGCCAGCAGCTTACGGGGAGCAGGGGAAAGAGATACGCAGTATTTT. Amino acids: CASSLRGAGERDTQYF.

This clonotype was seen many times. The rearrangement joins TRBV20-1 to TRBJ1-3, with unresolved D. The V gene's germline CDR1 is DFQATT and CDR2 SNEGSKA (reference sequence). The CDR3 sequence is 14 residues long. With 2 bases removed from V and 0 bases from J, the gap between germline ends came to 8 bases. The CDR3 nucleotides are TGCAGTGCTAGAAAGGTCAGCTCTGGAAACACCATATATTTT. Its protein product is CSARKVSSGNTIYF.

This chain uses TRBV7-2 with TRBJ1-4; 9 bases line up with TRBD1. Trimming cost V 2 bases and J 8 bases; bases outside gene matches: 12. Germline lookup yields CDR1 SGHTA and CDR2 FQGNSA. There are 17 residues in the CDR3. For the CDR3, the DNA is TGTGCCAGCAGCTTAAACAGGGGGCGGGTCCTGCAGGAAAAACTGTTTTTT. Its translation is CASSLNRGRVLQEKLFF.

This clonotype occurred many times. The V and J genes are TRBV7-2 and TRBJ2-4; a possible D gene is TRBD1 (5 bases). The germline gives CDR1 SGHTA, CDR2 FQGNSA. CDR3 length: 15 residues. V lost 6 bases and J 0 bases, leaving 12 bases between the germline ends. The CDR3 loop is CASRNDRLAKNIQYF. In DNA, the CDR3 is TGTGCCAGCAGAAACGACAGACTAGCCAAAAACATTCAGTACTTC.

This clonotype turned up a few times. The chain uses TRBV9 and TRBJ2-4; D gene ambiguous. V was shortened by 0 bases and J by 3 bases, with 13 bases between the two germline ends. Germline V gene data show CDR1 as SGDLS and CDR2 as YYNGEE. The CDR3 extends over 16 amino acids. In nucleotides, the CDR3 is TGTGCCAGCAGCGTAGAGCTAGAGTGGGACAAAAACATTCAGTACTTC. As protein: CASSVELEWDKNIQYF.

This clonotype was recorded at least ten times. The chain joins TRBV20-1 to TRBJ1-1, with 7 bases identical to TRBD1. Germline V gene sequence: CDR1 DFQATT, CDR2 SNEGSKA (reference sequence). V gave up 0 bases and J gave up 5 bases; unmatched junction bases: 6. CDR3 length: 14 residues. CDR3 in amino acids: CSARDVTGNTEAFF. The CDR3 DNA reads TGCAGTGCTAGAGATGTGACAGGGAATACTGAAGCTTTCTTT.

The rearrangement links TRBV20-1 to TRBJ1-5; 10 bases line up with TRBD1. V lost 5 bases and J lost 5; bases outside the gene matches: 6. Germline CDR1 and CDR2: DFQATT and SNEGSKA (reference sequence). This CDR3 is 14 amino acids long. In DNA form, the CDR3 reads TGCAGTGCTGGGCGCGACAGGGGGCATCAGCCCCAGCATTTT. Amino acids: CSAGRDRGHQPQHF.

This clonotype was seen ten or more times. The chain couples TRBV5-1 to TRBJ2-3; perhaps TRBD1 as D (6 bases). V lost 1 base to trimming and J lost 4 bases, with 10 bases between them. CDR3 length: 14 residues. The germline V gene encodes CDR1 SGHRS and CDR2 YFSETQ. The CDR3, as DNA: TGCGCCAGCAGCTTGATGGGGGCAGCAGATACGCAGTATTTT. Residues: CASSLMGAADTQYF.

This clonotype was observed at least ten times. V usage is TRBV12-3 or TRBV12-4 and J usage is TRBJ1-1; 11 nucleotides align to TRBD1. V was pared by 6 bases and J by 5 bases, with 11 bases of the junction left unmatched. This CDR3 is built from 16 residues. In DNA, the CDR3 is TGTGCCAGCAGGCCAATCAGGACAGGGGGCCGGACTGAAGCTTTCTTT. Translating gives CASRPIRTGGRTEAFF.

This rearrangement joins TRBV6-2 or TRBV6-3 to TRBJ2-1, with 7 bases matching TRBD1. With 6 bases clipped from V and 1 base from J, the junction kept 9 bases outside the gene matches. This CDR3 region has 16 residues. CDR1 is MNHEY and CDR2 is SVGEGT in the germline V gene. The CDR3 nucleotides are TGTGCCAGCAGGCGCCGGGACAGCCCTTCCTACAATGAGCAGTTCTTC. Protein sequence: CASRRRDSPSYNEQFF.

In its sample, this clonotype was seen a few times. This chain connects TRBV6-1 to TRBJ2-3; D is possibly TRBD2 (6 bases). The CDR3 runs to 15 residues. Per the germline V gene, CDR1 is MNHNS and CDR2 is SASEGT. Trimming removed 5 bases at V and 0 bases at J, with 12 bases between. The CDR3 DNA follows: TGTGCCAGCAGTCCCCTAGCGACTAGCACAGATACGCAGTATTTT. Translated: CASSPLATSTDTQYF.

The chain has TRBV4-3 and TRBJ2-4; possible D gene TRBD2, 5 bases. The length of the CDR3 is 13 residues. Trimming cost V 4 bases and J 8 bases, with 12 bases left between them. Per the germline V gene, CDR1 is LGHNA and CDR2 is YSLEER. CDR3 sequence reads: CASSLGGADIQYF. CDR3 DNA: TGCGCCAGCAGCCTTGGAGGAGCAGACATTCAGTACTTC.